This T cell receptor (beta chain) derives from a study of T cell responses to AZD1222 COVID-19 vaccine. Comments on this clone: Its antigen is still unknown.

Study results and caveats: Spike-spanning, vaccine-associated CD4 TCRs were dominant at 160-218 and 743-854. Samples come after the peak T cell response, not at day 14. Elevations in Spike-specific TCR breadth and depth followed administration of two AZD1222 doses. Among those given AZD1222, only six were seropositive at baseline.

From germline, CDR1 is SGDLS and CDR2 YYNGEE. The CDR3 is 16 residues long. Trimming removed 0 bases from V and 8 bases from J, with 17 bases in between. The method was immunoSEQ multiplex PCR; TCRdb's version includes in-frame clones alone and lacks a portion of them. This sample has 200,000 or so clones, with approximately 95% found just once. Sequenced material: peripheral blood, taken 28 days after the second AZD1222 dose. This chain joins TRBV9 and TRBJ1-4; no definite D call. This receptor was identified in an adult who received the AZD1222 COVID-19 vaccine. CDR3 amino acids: CASSVDPRAVGEKLFF. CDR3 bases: TGTGCCAGCAGCGTAGATCCTAGGGCGGTGGGGGAAAAACTGTTTTTT.